The rows below give T cell receptor beta chains drawn from one sample of a study of T cells in Graves' hyperthyroidism and ophthalmopathy. TCRdb redid the calling of the multiplex PCR reads with MiXCR, one entry per CDR3 protein. In the table there are some 530,000 distinct CDR3 sequences, 22% of which are singletons. The sequencing input was blood. These receptors were taken from an older woman with Graves' ophthalmopathy. CDR3s include the opening cysteine and the closing phenylalanine or tryptophan. Each record gives: clone size, J gene, D gene, V gene, CDR3 protein, CDR3 DNA. D genes are given only for firm matches. Clone sizes are given selectively: once, few, many, or a class where the clone is expanded.

clone size: once; J gene: TRBJ2-3; D gene: NA; V gene: TRBV5-1; CDR3 protein: CAGSSTGDTDTQYF; CDR3 DNA: TGCGCCGGCAGCTCCACCGGGGACACAGATACGCAGTATTTT
clone size: NA; J gene: TRBJ1-1; D gene: NA; V gene: TRBV7-7; CDR3 protein: CASSCLPRADNTEAFF; CDR3 DNA: TGTGCTAGCAGCTGTCTACCACGAGCAGACAACACTGAAGCTTTCTTT
clone size: NA; J gene: TRBJ2-2; D gene: TRBD2; V gene: TRBV12-3/TRBV12-4; CDR3 protein: CASRDWTKRENGELFF; CDR3 DNA: TGTGCCAGCAGGGACTGGACTAAGCGGGAAAACGGGGAGCTGTTTTTT
clone size: many; J gene: TRBJ1-5; D gene: NA; V gene: TRBV28; CDR3 protein: CASSLGAEVSNQPQHF; CDR3 DNA: TGTGCCAGCAGTTTAGGGGCAGAAGTAAGCAATCAGCCCCAGCATTTT
clone size: many; J gene: TRBJ2-5; D gene: TRBD1; V gene: TRBV28; CDR3 protein: CASSLEGQGQKTQYF; CDR3 DNA: TGTGCCAGCAGTCTAGAGGGACAGGGGCAAAAGACCCAGTACTTC
clone size: many; J gene: TRBJ2-7; D gene: NA; V gene: TRBV6-1; CDR3 protein: CASGVSYEQYF; CDR3 DNA: TGTGCCAGCGGGGTGTCCTACGAGCAGTACTTC
clone size: NA; J gene: TRBJ2-1; D gene: NA; V gene: TRBV20-1; CDR3 protein: CSALGQTTAYNEQFF; CDR3 DNA: TGCAGTGCACTCGGACAGACGACAGCCTACAATGAGCAGTTCTTC
clone size: NA; J gene: TRBJ1-2; D gene: NA; V gene: TRBV10-2; CDR3 protein: CASSDLSGARDYGYTF; CDR3 DNA: TGCGCCAGCAGTGACCTCTCCGGGGCGCGGGACTATGGCTACACCTTC
clone size: NA; J gene: TRBJ2-1; D gene: TRBD1; V gene: TRBV27; CDR3 protein: CASSHRGPGSYNEQFF; CDR3 DNA: TGTGCCAGCAGTCACAGGGGCCCAGGCTCCTACAATGAGCAGTTCTTC
clone size: NA; J gene: TRBJ2-3; D gene: TRBD1; V gene: TRBV6-6; CDR3 protein: CASSYSPDRADTQYF; CDR3 DNA: TGTGCCAGCAGTTACTCTCCGGACAGGGCGGATACGCAGTATTTT
clone size: few; J gene: TRBJ2-7; D gene: TRBD1; V gene: TRBV7-2; CDR3 protein: CASSSRTGQEQYF; CDR3 DNA: TGTGCCAGCAGCTCACGGACAGGCCAGGAGCAGTACTTC
clone size: few; J gene: TRBJ1-5; D gene: NA; V gene: TRBV7-2; CDR3 protein: CASSFLGFSNQPQHF; CDR3 DNA: TGTGCCAGCAGCTTTTTGGGTTTTAGCAATCAGCCCCAGCATTTT
clone size: NA; J gene: TRBJ2-3; D gene: TRBD2; V gene: TRBV7-2; CDR3 protein: CASSLESGGSPVTQYF; CDR3 DNA: TGTGCCAGCAGCTTAGAAAGCGGGGGGTCCCCCGTTACGCAGTATTTT
clone size: few; J gene: TRBJ1-5; D gene: NA; V gene: TRBV4-1; CDR3 protein: CASSQETGGLFQPQHF; CDR3 DNA: TGCGCCAGCAGCCAAGAGACAGGAGGGTTGTTTCAGCCCCAGCATTTT
clone size: NA; J gene: TRBJ1-5; D gene: NA; V gene: TRBV12-3/TRBV12-4; CDR3 protein: CASSQTGFRQPQHF; CDR3 DNA: TGTGCCAGCAGCCAAACAGGGTTTAGGCAGCCCCAGCATTTT
clone size: NA; J gene: TRBJ2-3; D gene: TRBD2; V gene: TRBV3-1; CDR3 protein: CASSSRRLAGGGTDTQYF; CDR3 DNA: TGTGCCAGCAGCTCCCGACGACTAGCGGGAGGGGGCACAGATACGCAGTATTTT
clone size: NA; J gene: TRBJ1-2; D gene: TRBD1; V gene: TRBV19; CDR3 protein: CASSRREGGAFIGYTF; CDR3 DNA: TGTGCCAGTAGCCGCAGGGAAGGGGGCGCTTTCATTGGCTACACCTTC
clone size: few; J gene: TRBJ1-1; D gene: NA; V gene: TRBV7-3; CDR3 protein: CASSLIGLDEAFF; CDR3 DNA: TGTGCCAGCAGCTTAATAGGGCTGGATGAAGCTTTCTTT
clone size: NA; J gene: TRBJ2-3; D gene: TRBD1; V gene: TRBV11-2; CDR3 protein: CASSLDRRFGTGGAWVYF; CDR3 DNA: TGTGCCAGCAGCTTAGACAGACGATTCGGGACAGGGGGCGCTTGGGTGTATTTT
clone size: NA; J gene: TRBJ2-1; D gene: NA; V gene: TRBV6-2/TRBV6-3; CDR3 protein: CASSELSGNNEQFF; CDR3 DNA: TGCGCCAGCAGCGAACTAAGCGGCAACAATGAGCAGTTCTTC
clone size: few; J gene: TRBJ2-1; D gene: NA; V gene: TRBV4-1; CDR3 protein: CASSQAQLSPYNEQFF; CDR3 DNA: TGCGCCAGCAGCCAGGCTCAGCTATCTCCCTACAATGAGCAGTTCTTC
clone size: many; J gene: TRBJ1-1; D gene: NA; V gene: TRBV7-8; CDR3 protein: CASSLFPQSIDTEAFF; CDR3 DNA: TGTGCCAGCAGCTTATTTCCACAGAGTATCGACACTGAAGCTTTCTTT